What follows describes a single T cell receptor (beta chain). Its specificity is not known. The sample comes from a study of blood T cells in healthy people across ages. General observations from the study: Age showed a roughly linear inverse relationship with TCR beta diversity per million T cells. Bulk PBMC profiling left naive and antigen-experienced comparisons inconclusive.

There are 13 residues in the CDR3. Trimming took 4 bases from V and 3 from J, leaving 12 bases between them. Germline lookup yields CDR1 GTSNPN and CDR2 SVGIG (reference sequence). Together with a sample-barcoded 5' primer, a J-beta primer mix was included in a second PCR lasting 7 to 11 cycles. Each cDNA molecule was tagged by a template-switch adaptor with 12 random nucleotides. Each CDR3 protein is one row after TCRdb ran MiXCR on the 5' RACE reads. This table has 1.5 million to 2 million distinct CDR3 sequences, approximately 32% appearing once. Sequencing input: blood. The TCR sequence derives from a woman under 40 in good health. V is TRBV30 and J is TRBJ1-1; D not resolved. The CDR3 DNA reads as TGTGCCTGGATTGCCGGGTTGGACACTGAAGCTTTCTTT. It yields the protein CAWIAGLDTEAFF.